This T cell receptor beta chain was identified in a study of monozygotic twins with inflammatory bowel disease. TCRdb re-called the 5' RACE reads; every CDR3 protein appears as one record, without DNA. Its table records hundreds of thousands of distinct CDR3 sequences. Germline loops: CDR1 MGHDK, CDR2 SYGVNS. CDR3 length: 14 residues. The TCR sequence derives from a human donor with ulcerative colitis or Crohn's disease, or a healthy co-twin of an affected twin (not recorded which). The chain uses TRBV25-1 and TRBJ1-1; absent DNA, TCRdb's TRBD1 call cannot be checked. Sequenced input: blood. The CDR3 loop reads CASSAGQMNTEAFF. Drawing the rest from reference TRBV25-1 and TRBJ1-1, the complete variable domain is EADIYQTPRYLVIGTGKKITLECSQTMGHDKMYWYQQDPGMELHLIHYSYGVNSTEKGDLSSESTVSRIRTEHFPLTLESARPSHTSQYLCASSAGQMNTEAFFGQGTRLTVV.